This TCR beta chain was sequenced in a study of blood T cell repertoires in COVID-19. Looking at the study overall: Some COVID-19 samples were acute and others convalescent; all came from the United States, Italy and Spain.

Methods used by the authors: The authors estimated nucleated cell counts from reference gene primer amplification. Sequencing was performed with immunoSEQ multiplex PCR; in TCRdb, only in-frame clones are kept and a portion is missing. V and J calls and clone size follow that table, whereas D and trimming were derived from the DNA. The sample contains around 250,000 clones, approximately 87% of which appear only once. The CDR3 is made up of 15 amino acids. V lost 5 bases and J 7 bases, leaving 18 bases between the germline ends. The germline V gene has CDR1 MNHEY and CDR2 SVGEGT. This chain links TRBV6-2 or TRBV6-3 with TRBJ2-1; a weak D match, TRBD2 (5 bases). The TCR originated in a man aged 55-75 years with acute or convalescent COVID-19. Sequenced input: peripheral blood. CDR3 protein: CASSDGIPGWNEQFF. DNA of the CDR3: TGTGCCAGCAGTGACGGGATCCCCGGGTGGAATGAGCAGTTCTTC.